One and the same sample provided the 8 T cell receptor beta chains below, sequenced in a study of cytomegalovirus exposure and HLA in healthy donors. Data came from immunoSEQ multiplex PCR; TCRdb stores just in-frame clones and leaves some out. Here the sample spans over 150,000 clones, around 82% being singletons. The specimen sequenced was PBMCs. The receptors originated from a woman between 18 and 30 years old in good health and CMV-seropositive.

The chain carries TRBV6-1 and TRBJ1-2, with D tentatively TRBD1 (5 bases). The CDR3 covers 15 residues. Germline CDR1 is MNHNS and CDR2 is SASEGT. V lost 1 base and J lost 6, with 15 bases in between. The CDR3 sequence is CASSEGGRYSHGYTF. The DNA for the CDR3 is TGTGCCAGCAGTGAAGGGGGCCGGTACAGCCATGGCTACACCTTC.

The chain carries TRBV14 and TRBJ1-6; 12 nucleotides agree with TRBD1. Germline assignment: CDR1 SGHDN and CDR2 FVKESK. The CDR3 runs to 17 residues. Trimming cost V 4 bases and J 7 bases; bases outside gene matches: 8. This CDR3 is CASSLWGTGGSNSPLHF. The CDR3 bases are TGTGCCAGCAGCCTGTGGGGGACAGGGGGCTCCAATTCACCCCTCCACTTT. Using reference TRBV14 and TRBJ1-6 for the parts outside the CDR3, the full variable domain is EAGVTQFPSHSVIEKGQTVTLRCDPISGHDNLYWYRRVMGKEIKFLLHFVKESKQDESGMPNNRFLAERTGGTYSTLKVQPAELEDSGVYFCASSLWGTGGSNSPLHFGNGTRLTVT.

The V gene is TRBV28, the J gene TRBJ1-1; no definite D call. The CDR3 is 14 amino acids. V was pared by 7 bases and J by 2 bases, with 14 bases between. The germline V gene has CDR1 MDHEN and CDR2 SYDVKM. CDR3 loop: CASIMGLGNTEAFF. The CDR3 DNA is TGTGCCAGCATCATGGGCCTTGGAAACACTGAAGCTTTCTTT.

The gene calls are TRBV5-1 and TRBJ2-5, with D tentatively TRBD2 (5 bases). CDR3 length: 15 amino acids. Germline V gives CDR1 SGHRS, CDR2 YFSETQ. Trimming pared 3 bases from V and 1 base from J, leaving 13 bases between. The CDR3 DNA reads TGCGCCAGCAGCTCGGTTATGGGGAGCCAAGAGACCCAGTACTTC. It is translated as CASSSVMGSQETQYF.

V is TRBV19 and J is TRBJ1-1, with TRBD1 matching 8 bases. The CDR3 runs 15 residues. V dropped 3 bases and J dropped 1; count of bases not matched to a gene: 4. Germline loops: CDR1 LNHDA, CDR2 SQIVND (reference sequence). DNA for the CDR3: TGTGCCAGTAGTATCAGGGGGCGATGGAACACTGAAGCTTTCTTT. This gives the protein CASSIRGRWNTEAFF.

This clone was found a few times. The chain links TRBV5-1 to TRBJ1-6, with TRBD1 identical over 7 bases. Germline V CDR1 and CDR2: SGHRS, YFSETQ. The CDR3 covers 17 residues. The junction had 14 bases not matched to a gene; V was cut back by 4 bases and J by 7 bases. Here the CDR3 reads CASSHVSTGAGNSPLHF. The DNA for the CDR3 is TGCGCCAGCAGCCACGTATCTACAGGGGCCGGAAATTCACCCCTCCACTTT.

The rearrangement joins TRBV7-2 to TRBJ2-1, with 13 bases identical to TRBD2. V lost 5 bases and J lost 2; bases outside the gene matches: 9. CDR1 and CDR2 from the germline V gene are SGHTA and FQGNSA. The CDR3 is 18 residues long. The CDR3 region is CASSLTSGGGMAYNEQFF. The DNA for the CDR3 is TGTGCCAGCAGCCTTACTAGCGGGGGGGGAATGGCCTACAATGAGCAGTTCTTC.

This clone was recorded only once. The rearrangement uses TRBV15 and TRBJ2-2; 8 bases are shared with TRBD1. CDR1 and CDR2 from the germline V gene are LNHNV and YYDKDF (reference sequence). V lost 5 bases, J lost 8 bases, and 7 bases stayed unmatched. The CDR3 runs to 14 residues. CDR3 sequence (DNA): TGTGCCACCAGCGCGGACAGGGCCTCGGGGGAGCTGTTTTTT. Amino acid sequence: CATSADRASGELFF.